The subject of this entry is one T cell receptor (beta chain). Its antigen remains unidentified. This record comes from a study of cytomegalovirus exposure and HLA in healthy donors. Vbeta (60) and Jbeta (13) primers were used in the PCR. The protocol was immunoSEQ multiplex PCR, while the TCRdb copy is restricted to in-frame clones and leaves out a portion. The specimen's table records 200,000 to 250,000 clones. Study conclusions and caveats: Most sequenced TCRs were rare (though some public TCRs occurred in many donors). Later on, an analysis tied around 17,000 TCR beta sequences to HLA alleles at 0.05 false discovery rate.

Between the trimmed V and J ends, which lost 4 bases and 6 bases, there was a span of 8 bases. Germline V CDR1 and CDR2: SGHRS, YFSETQ. CDR3 length equals 12 residues. The chain couples TRBV5-1 to TRBJ2-1; perhaps TRBD2 as D (5 bases). This sequence originates from a woman aged 25 to 39 in good health and CMV-seropositive. Material: PBMCs. The CDR3 is CASSRLFNEQFF. Written as DNA, the CDR3 is TGCGCCAGCAGCCGACTATTCAATGAGCAGTTCTTC.